These 16 T cell receptor beta chains were all obtained from the same sample, sequenced in a study of blood T cell repertoires in COVID-19 (dated by TCRdb to 2020 to 2021). Library generation was performed with the immunoSEQ multiplex PCR assay. As stored in TCRdb, this immuneACCESS dataset retains in-frame rearrangements with V and J assigned. A fraction of the clones does not appear; measured against another copy, unresolved V genes explain less than half of the discrepancy, and the remainder lacks a known reason. Present in this sample are about 260,000 clones, around 84% of which were seen just once. The ten largest clonotypes hold around 3.9% of the sample. The sample was PBMCs or T cells enriched from blood (not recorded which). These receptors were taken from a man aged 30 to 45 with acute COVID-19.

This chain joins TRBV7-2 and TRBJ2-5; D possibly corresponds to TRBD1 (5 bases). The V gene lost 5 bases and the J gene lost 1 base, with 11 bases spanning the gap. There are 14 residues in the CDR3. CDR1 and CDR2 from the germline V gene are SGHTA and FQGNSA. The chain's CDR3 is CASSNSRAQETQYF. The CDR3, as DNA: TGTGCCAGCAGCAATAGCAGGGCCCAAGAGACCCAGTACTTC.

The gene calls are TRBV10-2 and TRBJ2-2, with D possibly matching TRBD1 (6 bases). Trimming took 9 bases from V and 1 from J, leaving 15 bases between them. The CDR3 is made up of 15 amino acids. The germline V gene encodes CDR1 WSHSY and CDR2 SAAADI. The CDR3 region has the DNA TGCGCCAGTTCGGACAGCCGAATGAACACCGGGGAGCTGTTTTTT. Protein: CASSDSRMNTGELFF.

The chain has TRBV4-3 and TRBJ2-3; 8 bases fit TRBD2. CDR1 is LGHNA and CDR2 is YSLEER in the germline V gene. The CDR3 length is 15 residues. The ends lost 0 bases at V and 4 bases at J; junction bases unmatched: 3. The CDR3 DNA sequence: TGCGCCAGCAGCCAAGAGCGGGAGGAGGCAGATACGCAGTATTTT. Its translation is CASSQEREEADTQYF.

V and J are TRBV19 and TRBJ1-5, with D unclear. Trimming took 3 bases from V and 5 from J, leaving 8 bases between them. The CDR3 length is 13 residues. CDR1 is LNHDA, CDR2 SQIVND, per germline (reference sequence). CDR3 region: CASSMQGDQPQHF. The CDR3 DNA is TGTGCCAGTAGTATGCAAGGAGATCAGCCCCAGCATTTT.

Regarding this clone: Other DNA sequences in this sample translate to the same CDR3. The gene calls are TRBV14 and TRBJ1-1; D call uncertain. Per germline, CDR1 SGHDN and CDR2 FVKESK. Trimming stripped 0 bases from V and 2 bases from J, with 7 bases between. The CDR3 is 14 amino acids. The CDR3 DNA is TGTGCCAGCAGCCAAGACAGTCTTAACACTGAAGCTTTCTTT. Amino acids: CASSQDSLNTEAFF.

The genes are TRBV11-2 and TRBJ2-5; tentatively, D is TRBD2 (6 bases). Germline lookup yields CDR1 SGHAT and CDR2 FQNNGV. V dropped 3 bases and J dropped 4 bases, with 6 bases sitting between them. The CDR3 has 12 residues. CDR3 protein: CASSFGGETQYF. CDR3 DNA sequence: TGTGCCAGCAGCTTCGGGGGAGAGACCCAGTACTTC.

The chain links TRBV11-3 to TRBJ2-2, with 15 bases lining up with TRBD2. Trimming removed 5 bases from V and 5 bases from J; junction bases left unmatched: 15. CDR1 is SGHNT and CDR2 is YENEEA in the germline V gene. This CDR3 region has 20 residues. As DNA, the CDR3 is TGTGCCAGCAGCAAAAAACCGGGACTAGCGGGAGGAGGCCGAACCGGGGAGCTGTTTTTT. This encodes CASSKKPGLAGGGRTGELFF.

This chain uses TRBV6-5 with TRBJ2-1; tentative D call: TRBD2 (5 bases). Germline CDR1 is MNHEY and CDR2 is SVGAGI. The CDR3 runs to 13 residues. The V end lost 6 bases, the J end lost 0 bases, and 6 bases lay between the germline ends. CDR3 bases: TGTGCCAGCAGAGCGGACTCCTACAATGAGCAGTTCTTC. Translated: CASRADSYNEQFF.

The chain carries TRBV11-3 and TRBJ1-1; tentative D call: TRBD1 (5 bases). The V end was cut by 6 bases, the J end by 1 base, with 9 bases between. Germline CDR1 is SGHNT and CDR2 is YENEEA. The CDR3 spans 13 residues. The CDR3 region is CASRRTPNTEAFF. The CDR3 bases are TGTGCCAGCAGGAGGACACCGAACACTGAAGCTTTCTTT.

The chain recombines TRBV4-2 with TRBJ2-2; weak D call: TRBD1 (6 bases). CDR1 and CDR2 from the germline V gene are LGHNA and YNFKEQ. The V end lost 1 base, the J end lost 3 bases, and 6 bases lay between the germline ends. The CDR3 is 14 amino acids. This chain's CDR3 is CASSQGQDTGELFF. Written as DNA, the CDR3 is TGTGCCAGCAGCCAAGGACAGGACACCGGGGAGCTGTTTTTT.

This chain links TRBV6-5 with TRBJ1-5; a possible D gene is TRBD1 (6 bases). V was trimmed by 6 bases and J by 0 bases, leaving 12 bases between them. This CDR3 contains 15 residues. CDR1 and CDR2 from the germline V gene are MNHEY and SVGAGI. In DNA form, the CDR3 reads TGTGCCAGCAGGCTGGACAGACATAGCAATCAGCCCCAGCATTTT. Encoded protein: CASRLDRHSNQPQHF.

The chain combines TRBV7-5 with TRBJ2-2; the table's D call, TRBD2, has no DNA check behind it. TRBV7-5 is tagged as a pseudogene. This CDR3 has 14 residues. The CDR3 DNA follows: TGTGTCAGAACCGGCGGGGTTAACACCGGGGAGCTGTTTTTT. Amino acid sequence: CVRTGGVNTGELFF.

The chain links TRBV18 to TRBJ1-6, with 12 nucleotides matching TRBD1. The CDR3 contains 18 residues. Germline V gives CDR1 KGHSH, CDR2 LQKENI. V trimming: 3 bases; J trimming: 8 bases; junction bases outside the gene matches: 11. The CDR3 is CASSPLPGQGAGDSPLHF. DNA of the CDR3: TGTGCCAGCTCACCCCTCCCGGGACAGGGGGCTGGTGATTCACCCCTCCACTTT.

The J gene is TRBJ1-1, the V gene TRBV9; weak D call: TRBD1 (6 bases). Trimming stripped 2 bases from V and 4 bases from J, with 21 bases between. The CDR3 has 17 amino acids. Germline V gene sequence: CDR1 SGDLS, CDR2 YYNGEE. The CDR3 region is CASSVAIGGGVSTEAFF. The CDR3 bases are TGTGCCAGCAGCGTCGCGATTGGGGGCGGAGTAAGCACTGAAGCTTTCTTT.

This clone occurred once. The chain combines TRBV4-3 with TRBJ2-6, with 9 bases fitting TRBD2. Germline CDR1 and CDR2: LGHNA and YSLEER. V trimming: 1 base; J trimming: 1 base; junction bases outside the gene matches: 5. This CDR3 has 18 amino acids. Here the CDR3 reads CASSQGREGLSGANVLTF. The CDR3 DNA is TGCGCCAGCAGCCAAGGGCGGGAGGGGCTATCTGGGGCCAACGTCCTGACTTTC.

The genes are TRBV27 and TRBJ2-2, with D hard to call. CDR3 length equals 18 residues. V was pared by 3 bases and J by 0 bases, with 17 bases between. Looked up from germline, CDR1 is MNHEY and CDR2 is SMNVEV (reference sequence). The CDR3 DNA reads TGTGCCAGCAGTTTGGGTTCGGTACACGGAGCGAACACCGGGGAGCTGTTTTTT. It specifies CASSLGSVHGANTGELFF.